This entry lists 18 T cell receptor beta chains sequenced from one sample in a study of Graves' ophthalmopathy and Graves' hyperthyroidism. Using RNA transcripts, the TCR beta CDR3 regions were amplified. Second-round multiplex PCR followed a first-round RT-PCR using HTBI primers. Via MiXCR, TCRdb re-called the multiplex PCR reads, giving one row per CDR3 protein. Of around 1,200,000 distinct CDR3 sequences listed, about two fifths are singletons. The sequenced material came from peripheral blood or thyroid tissue (not recorded which). Source of these receptors: an adult man with Graves' hyperthyroidism.

The chain uses TRBV10-3 and TRBJ2-7; 10 bases align to TRBD1. The CDR3 is made up of 16 amino acids. Germline values: CDR1 ENHRY, CDR2 SYGVKD. V shed 4 bases, J shed 12 bases, and the junction held 18 bases outside the gene matches. The CDR3 sequence is CAISAGAGTGAIHGYF. Written as DNA, the CDR3 is TGTGCCATCAGTGCCGGCGCCGGGACAGGGGCAATCCACGGGTACTTC.

Many counts were recorded for this clonotype. The chain is built from TRBV29-1 and TRBJ2-7; unclear D gene. In germline, CDR1 is SQVTM, CDR2 ANQGSEA. There are 13 residues in the CDR3. V gave up 2 bases and J gave up 0 bases, with 8 bases separating them. CDR3 DNA sequence: TGCAGCGTTGAACTCGGACCCTCCTACGAGCAGTACTTC. This translates into CSVELGPSYEQYF.

Comments on this clonotype: One junction end disagrees with the germline gene, perhaps due to a read error. The V and J genes are TRBV7-2 and TRBJ2-7; 9 bases are shared with TRBD1. Germline V gene lookup returns CDR1 SGHTA and CDR2 FQGNSA. There are 17 residues in the CDR3. This chain's CDR3 is CASSQLLTGGVLYEQYF. CDR3 sequence (DNA): TGCGCCAGCAGCCAACTCCTAACAGGGGGCGTGCTATACGAGCAGTACTTC.

This clonotype appeared a few times. The chain links TRBV4-1 to TRBJ2-7; 9 bases fit TRBD1. Germline loops: CDR1 MGHRA, CDR2 YSYEKL. The CDR3 totals 18 residues. V lost 0 bases to trimming and J lost 2 bases; unmatched junction nucleotides: 11. The CDR3 DNA reads as TGCGCCAGCAGCCAAGATCCGCCCGCGGGACAGGGTGCCTACGAGCAGTACTTC. It yields the protein CASSQDPPAGQGAYEQYF.

On this clonotype: A single base separates this from a much larger clone, so it may be a read error. V and J are TRBV5-1 and TRBJ1-5, with D unclear. The CDR3 contains 15 residues. CDR1 is SGHRS and CDR2 is YFSETQ in the germline V gene. V was trimmed by 2 bases and J by 1 base, leaving 10 bases between them. The CDR3 sequence is CASSFGEGSNQPQHF. The CDR3 region has the DNA TGCGCCAGCAGCTTTGGGGAAGGGAGCAATCAGCCCCAGCATTTT.

In its sample, this clonotype was seen many times. The CDR3 DNA follows: TGCGCCAGCAGCTTCGAGGGCTCTGAAGCTTTCTTT. It specifies CASSFEGSEAFF. This chain links TRBV5-1 with TRBJ1-1; no firm D call. Trimming took 2 bases from V and 6 from J, leaving 8 bases between them. Germline-derived CDR1 and CDR2 are SGHRS and YFSETQ. The CDR3 consists of 12 residues.

The chain has TRBV6-6 and TRBJ2-2, with 7 positions matching TRBD1. V dropped 6 bases and J dropped 1; count of bases not matched to a gene: 2. Germline V gene sequence: CDR1 MNHNY, CDR2 SVGAGI (reference sequence). CDR3 size: 14 residues. This chain's CDR3 is CASRNRGNTGELFF. The CDR3 DNA is TGTGCCAGCAGGAACAGGGGGAACACCGGGGAGCTGTTTTTT.

This clonotype was observed at least ten times. This chain links TRBV5-1 with TRBJ2-6; perhaps TRBD1 as D (6 bases). V lost 5 bases and J lost 4, with 10 bases in between. This CDR3 spans 14 amino acids. The germline V gene encodes CDR1 SGHRS and CDR2 YFSETQ. CDR3 sequence: CASRPGEGANVLTF. DNA for the CDR3: TGCGCCAGCAGACCAGGGGAAGGGGCCAACGTCCTGACTTTC.

The chain is built from TRBV7-2 and TRBJ2-7, with D uncertain. V was clipped by 1 base and J by 4 bases, with 14 bases between them. CDR1 and CDR2 (germline): SGHTA, FQGNSA. The CDR3 is 15 amino acids. CDR3 region: CASSLGTGMGYEQYF. The CDR3 DNA reads TGTGCCAGCAGCTTAGGAACTGGGATGGGGTACGAGCAGTACTTC.

This clonotype was seen many times. The J gene is TRBJ1-1, the V gene TRBV15; D gene uncertain. Germline V gene data show CDR1 as LNHNV and CDR2 as YYDKDF (reference sequence). CDR3 size: 13 residues. Trimming removed 0 bases from V and 5 bases from J, with 7 bases in between. CDR3 in DNA: TGTGCCACCAGCAGAGAAGGGTGGACTGAAGCTTTCTTT. Its protein is CATSREGWTEAFF.

V and J are TRBV7-9 and TRBJ2-7; 11 bases are a match to TRBD1. Germline CDR1 and CDR2: SEHNR and FQNEAQ (reference sequence). The J segment lost 4 bases and the V segment lost 4 bases, leaving 9 bases of the junction unmatched. This CDR3 is built from 16 residues. Written as DNA, the CDR3 is TGTGCCAGCAGCTCGCCCTCAGGGGACAGGGGGTACGAGCAGTACTTC. Translation: CASSSPSGDRGYEQYF. Looking up the rest from reference TRBV7-9 and TRBJ2-7 gives the full variable domain: DTGVSQNPRHKITKRGQNVTFRCDPISEHNRLYWYRQTLGQGPEFLTYFQNEAQLEKSRLLSDRFSAERPKGSFSTLEIQRTEQGDSAMYLCASSSPSGDRGYEQYFGPGTRLTVT.

This clonotype was seen only a few times. V and J are TRBV28 and TRBJ2-7, with 8 positions matching TRBD1. Germline assignment: CDR1 MDHEN and CDR2 SYDVKM. V was pared by 6 bases and J by 3 bases, with 7 bases of the junction left unmatched. This CDR3 spans 14 amino acids. The CDR3 DNA sequence: TGTGCCAGCAGGGGGGGACAGGTCAACTACGAGCAGTACTTC. Its protein is CASRGGQVNYEQYF.

Remarks on this clonotype: The junction does not match germline at one end; this may be a read error. The chain recombines TRBV10-3 with TRBJ1-3, with 10 positions matching TRBD1. Germline values: CDR1 ENHRY, CDR2 SYGVKD. CDR3 length equals 15 residues. The CDR3 nucleotides read TGTGCCATCAGTGGCTCCGGGACAGGGGAGAGGCGCCTGGATTTT. Translating it yields CAISGSGTGERRLDF.

About this clonotype itself: A much larger clone differs from this one at a single base, so this may be a read error. This chain uses TRBV20-1 with TRBJ2-5; D perhaps matches TRBD1 (6 bases). The CDR3 has 14 residues. From germline, CDR1 is DFQATT and CDR2 SNEGSKA (reference sequence). Trimming took off 3 bases at V and 3 bases at J, with 14 bases between the two ends. CDR3 sequence reads: CSASTGSWKETQYF. The CDR3 coding sequence is TGCAGTGCTAGCACAGGGAGCTGGAAAGAGACCCAGTACTTC.

In its sample, this clonotype was seen a few times. The V call is TRBV20-1, the J call TRBJ2-2; D ambiguous. The germline V and J ends were trimmed by 2 bases and 0 bases, with 10 bases remaining between them. This CDR3 has 15 residues. From germline, CDR1 is DFQATT and CDR2 SNEGSKA (reference sequence). The CDR3 here is CSARFGRPNTGELFF. CDR3 coding DNA: TGCAGTGCTAGATTTGGCCGGCCGAACACCGGGGAGCTGTTTTTT.

CDR3 amino acids: CSATPGAANYGYTF. CDR3 coding DNA: TGCAGTGCTACCCCTGGCGCGGCTAACTATGGCTACACCTTC. V and J are TRBV20-1 and TRBJ1-2, with D uncertain. The CDR3 has 14 residues. V was trimmed by 4 bases and J by 0 bases, leaving 12 bases between them. Germline V gene data show CDR1 as DFQATT and CDR2 as SNEGSKA (reference sequence).

This clonotype was observed many times. This chain connects TRBV10-3 to TRBJ2-6; a weak D match, TRBD1 (5 bases). Trimming took 3 bases from V and 0 from J, leaving 9 bases between them. CDR1 and CDR2 (germline): ENHRY, SYGVKD. This CDR3 spans 16 amino acids. The CDR3: CAISDTGRSGANVLTF. The DNA for the CDR3 is TGTGCCATCAGTGACACAGGTCGCTCTGGGGCCAACGTCCTGACTTTC.

This clonotype occurred many times. The genes are TRBV20-1 and TRBJ1-6; no reliable D call. Trimming pared 6 bases from V and 1 base from J, leaving 13 bases between. Germline CDR1 reads DFQATT; CDR2 reads SNEGSKA (reference sequence). CDR3 length: 15 residues. The CDR3 loop is CSAPTRGSYNSPLHF. CDR3 in DNA: TGCAGTGCCCCGACCCGAGGATCCTATAATTCACCCCTCCACTTT.